This T cell receptor (beta chain) was sequenced during a study of blood T cell repertoires in COVID-19. Trimming at V came to 1 base and at J to 4 bases, leaving 7 bases not matched to a gene. This CDR3 is 17 amino acids long. Germline V lookup: CDR1 MGHRA, CDR2 YSYEKL. In the source study's methods: Reference gene primer amplification yielded estimated nucleated cell counts. Sequencing used immunoSEQ multiplex PCR; TCRdb keeps in-frame clones, though not all of them. The V and J calls and clone size were taken over from that table, and D and trimming were inferred from the DNA. The data show about 480,000 clones, around nine tenths seen once. Participants spanned ages about 18 to 90 years and resided in 24 US areas. Assignment of participants to cohorts was predicated upon participant-reported clinical history. Details on this clone: This sample includes further DNA sequences coding for the same CDR3.

The J gene is TRBJ2-1, the V gene TRBV4-1, with 10 bases that match TRBD2. The material sequenced was PBMCs or T cells enriched from blood (not recorded which). This receptor was obtained from a woman aged 60-75 years who had recovered from COVID-19. The chain's CDR3 is CASSQAPSGGGYNEQFF. CDR3 bases: TGCGCCAGCAGCCAAGCCCCGAGCGGGGGGGGTTACAATGAGCAGTTCTTC.